This T cell receptor beta chain was sequenced in a study of cytotoxic CD8 clonotypes in ibrutinib-treated CLL. Study results and limitations: Clonality rose at ibrutinib response and fell back toward baseline at progression.

Concerning this clone: Its antigen remains unidentified.

Assay: immunoSEQ multiplex PCR; the TCRdb copy retains only in-frame clones and omits some. The repertoire holds tens of thousands of clones, approximately 54% seen once, with around 15% in the top ten. The CDR3 has 12 residues. With 5 bases removed from V and 2 bases from J, the gap between germline ends came to 7 bases. Germline values: CDR1 PRHDT, CDR2 FYEKMQ (reference sequence). The origin of this receptor is a human donor with chronic lymphocytic leukemia. The chain is built from TRBV13 and TRBJ2-7; D is unresolved. Sequencing was performed on PBMCs, taken after 12 months of ibrutinib treatment. CDR3 in DNA: TGTGCCAGCAGCCCCCGGACCTACGAGCAGTACTTC. It specifies CASSPRTYEQYF.